The TCR beta chain described here comes from a study of OX40 agonist ivuxolimab in advanced cancers. For the wider study: Ivuxolimab was an agonistic, fully human IgG2 monoclonal antibody directed against OX40 (CD134), a costimulatory receptor. Intravenous ivuxolimab was administered to patients every 2 weeks at six dose levels: 0.01, 0.1, 0.3, 1.5, 3 and 10 mg/kg. Of the approximately 53 patients in dose escalation, about 20 had hepatocellular carcinoma, some 15 had melanoma, 9 had renal cell carcinoma and 9 had head and neck cancer. The dose-escalation cohort was around 83% male with a mean age of approximately 60 years, ranging from roughly 20 to 80. Patients were allowed to have had prior anti-PD-1, anti-PD-L1 or anti-CTLA-4 therapy, and approximately 40% of the dose-escalation patients had been treated with checkpoint inhibitors. Partial responses occurred in three dose-escalation patients, of whom one had hepatocellular carcinoma and two had cutaneous melanoma. The point of sequencing TCRbeta in the periphery was to test whether ivuxolimab changed TCR sequence diversity and drove clonal T-cell expansion. The paper covers the monotherapy dose-escalation part of the phase I ivuxolimab trial, which included N ≈ 52 patients.

Results the study describes overall, beyond this receptor: The antigen specificity of the peripheral T cells that underwent clonal expansion was not determined. Partial responders in the 0.1-3.0 mg/kg groups had among the lowest normalized peripheral clonal expansion, especially among CD8+ T cells. On average, CD8+ T cells showed more expanded clones than CD4+ T cells after ivuxolimab. Low levels of normalized T-cell clonal expansion were also seen in some patients who did not respond. Clonal expansion of both CD4+ and CD8+ blood T cells was observed from baseline to week 6 at doses 0.1 to 3.0 mg/kg.

Patients with autoimmune disease history or receiving systemic immunosuppression were excluded from the trial. Peripheral blood for TCR sequencing was collected from all dose cohorts at baseline, on cycle 4 day 1, and on cycle 7 day 1. Samples came from an open-label, multicenter, first-in-human phase I dose-escalation trial of ivuxolimab. Adults with locally advanced or metastatic melanoma, renal cell, hepatocellular, or head and neck squamous cell carcinoma were enrolled in the trial. CD4+ and CD8+ T cells were sorted separately from peripheral blood before TCR sequencing. Trimming takes 3 bases off V and 1 base off J; junction bases not matched to a gene: 2. There are 15 amino acids in the CDR3, from cysteine to phenylalanine inclusive. Only the CDR3 part of the read is kept: 45 bases, read in frame from the first base. The germline V gene specifies KGHSH as CDR1 and LQKENI as CDR2. Genomic DNA was extracted from sorted cells for sequencing of the TCRbeta CDR3 region. The immunoSEQ Assay was used to sequence the TCRbeta CDR3 regions. TCRdb took this table from immuneACCESS and kept in-frame rearrangements with V and J called. Such tables lack part of the clones; where checked against another copy, unresolved V genes explain under half of the gap, and the rest is unexplained. This sample comprises about 42,000 clones, approximately 92% of them detected only once. Jointly, the top ten make up under 5.5% of the sample.

In the case of this clone: It lacks a known antigen. Base qualities are not recorded, but no much larger clone differs from it by a single base.

The sequencing here drew on CD4+ or CD8+ T cells sorted from blood, taken in a trial of the OX40 agonist ivuxolimab. The TCR was taken from an adult with an advanced solid tumor such as melanoma, head and neck, liver or kidney cancer. Recombination linked TRBV18 to TRBJ1-4, with 7 bases aligning to TRBD1. The CDR3 in this case is CASSPSGGTNEKLFF. The DNA reads TGTGCCAGCTCACCCTCAGGGGGAACTAATGAAAAACTGTTTTTT. With the portions outside the CDR3 filled from the reference TRBV18 and TRBJ1-4 genes, the complete variable region becomes NAGVMQNPRHLVRRRGQEARLRCSPMKGHSHVYWYRQLPEEGLKFMVYLQKENIIDESGMPKERFSAEFPKEGPSILRIQQVVRGDSAAYFCASSPSGGTNEKLFFGSGTQLSVL.